The count of the clone carrying this T cell receptor beta chain is one. Germline CDR1 and CDR2: MNHEY and SVGAGI. The CDR3 consists of 14 residues. Trimming pared 6 bases from V and 6 bases from J, leaving 14 bases between. The table came from immunoSEQ multiplex PCR; TCRdb's copy has only in-frame clones and leaves some out. Of approximately 130,000 clones listed, just under 90% were seen once; the top ten hold roughly an eighth. This entry comes from a study of control samples from healthy donors and cancer patients. The sequenced sample was blood. This clonotype originated in a young man in good health. The chain employs TRBV6-5 and TRBJ2-2; D might be TRBD2 (5 bases). This CDR3 reads CASSSPRAAGELFF. In DNA, the CDR3 is TGTGCCAGCAGCTCCCCAAGAGCGGCCGGGGAGCTGTTTTTT.